One and the same sample provided the 4 T cell receptor beta chains below, sequenced in a study of beta chain features in type 1 diabetes. Sequenced material consisted of expressed TCRB transcripts (all of the isolated RNA was reverse transcribed). Sequencing used immunoSEQ multiplex PCR; TCRdb keeps in-frame clones, though not all of them. The sample has about half a million clones, 30% seen once. The sequencing sample was made of naive CD4+ T cells from blood. Source of these receptors: a man younger than 30 in good health.

The V call is TRBV10-3, the J call TRBJ2-7, with D possibly being TRBD1 (5 bases). Germline CDR1 is ENHRY and CDR2 is SYGVKD. The CDR3 is 12 amino acids. Trimming took off 8 bases at V and 5 bases at J, with 13 bases between the two ends. The CDR3 sequence is CAISQGEDEQYF. Here the CDR3 DNA reads TGTGCCATCTCTCAGGGTGAGGACGAGCAGTACTTC.

Only a few counts were recorded for this clone. The chain combines TRBV5-4 with TRBJ2-3; TRBD2 matches 14 bases. CDR3 size: 17 residues. V lost 4 bases, J lost 4 bases, and 8 bases stayed unmatched. Germline assignment: CDR1 SGHNT and CDR2 YYREEE (reference sequence). CDR3 in amino acids: CASSPGLAGAGADTQYF. The DNA of the CDR3 is TGTGCCAGCAGCCCGGGACTAGCGGGAGCTGGGGCAGATACGCAGTATTTT.

The chain has TRBV5-6 and TRBJ1-2; no clear D gene. The CDR3 runs 14 residues. The ends were cut back, 0 bases at V and 4 bases at J, with 10 bases in the middle. Germline CDR1 and CDR2: SGHDT and YYEEEE. CDR3 region: CASSLDPGRYGYTF. CDR3 bases: TGTGCCAGCAGCTTGGACCCTGGACGCTATGGCTACACCTTC.

This clone was seen a single time. The rearrangement links TRBV4-3 to TRBJ2-5; possible D gene TRBD1, 6 bases. Looked up from germline, CDR1 is LGHNA and CDR2 is YSLEER. CDR3 size: 13 residues. Trimming cost V 3 bases and J 4 bases, with 9 bases left between them. CDR3 nucleotides: TGCGCCAGCAGCCAGGTGGGGGCAGAGACCCAGTACTTC. Encoded protein: CASSQVGAETQYF.